This T cell receptor (beta chain) was found in a study of T cells in Graves' hyperthyroidism and ophthalmopathy. Study as a whole: Peripheral blood was acquired at first diagnosis, ahead of any therapy whatsoever.

The PBMCs were taken from approximately 11 ml of fresh peripheral blood. As concerns this clonotype: Its matching antigen is unknown.

TCR beta CDR3 regions were amplified from RNA. HTBI primers were used for first-round RT-PCR of the TCR CDR3. Using its own MiXCR run on the multiplex PCR reads, TCRdb lists one record per CDR3 protein. The data hold about 640,000 distinct CDR3 sequences, with more than 20% observed a single time. Deletions cut 5 bases from V and 2 bases from J, with 16 bases between. The CDR3 runs to 16 residues. Germline values: CDR1 SGHTA, CDR2 FQGNSA. Study-level findings and limits: Peripheral blood also featured most of the thyroid clonotypes expanded above 0.001.

The clonotype originates from a man aged 30 to 39 with Graves' ophthalmopathy. The sample was blood. The chain joins TRBV7-2 to TRBJ2-1, with D perhaps matching TRBD2 (5 bases). Here the CDR3 DNA reads TGTGCCAGCAGCCCCCGTGGGAGCGCGGCCTACAATGAGCAGTTCTTC. Translation gives CASSPRGSAAYNEQFF.